These T cell receptor beta chains were read from a single sample in a study of blood T cell repertoires in COVID-19. TCRdb's table, derived via immunoSEQ multiplex PCR, lists solely in-frame clones and lacks some. The sample lists approximately 150,000 clones, about four fifths occurring once. Sequenced material: peripheral blood. These receptors were collected from a human donor with acute or convalescent COVID-19. The donor label of this sample is uncertain. Both conserved end residues are part of each CDR3. The D gene is left open where the match is weak. Size is stated for part of the rows, as once, few or many counts, or as a class when the clone is expanded.

15	TRBJ2-3	TRBV3-1/TRBV3-2	NA	NA	CASSPRRARTDTQYF	TGTGCCAGCAGCCCACGCCGAGCCCGCACAGATACGCAGTATTTT
13	TRBJ2-1	TRBV5-1	NA	TRBD1	CASSSYRDRSAIF	TGCGCCAGCAGCTCGTACCGGGACAGGTCAGCGATCTTC
14	TRBJ1-3	TRBV30	NA	NA	CAWSVRGAGNTIYF	TGTGCCTGGAGTGTCCGGGGGGCTGGAAACACCATATATTTT
18	TRBJ2-1	TRBV11-2	NA	TRBD2	CASSAVGTSGGAYNEQFF	TGTGCCAGCAGCGCGGTCGGGACTAGCGGGGGGGCCTACAATGAGCAGTTCTTC
14	TRBJ1-2	TRBV3-1/TRBV3-2	NA	TRBD1	CASSRGQVLGGYTF	TGTGCCAGCAGCCGGGGACAGGTCCTTGGTGGCTACACCTTC
14	TRBJ2-3	TRBV30	NA	TRBD2	CAWSVGLAADTQYF	TGTGCCTGGAGTGTAGGGCTAGCGGCAGATACGCAGTATTTT
14	TRBJ2-4	TRBV7-2	medium-sized	TRBD1	CASSQKGARNIQYF	TGTGCCAGCAGCCAGAAGGGGGCGCGGAACATTCAGTACTTC
14	TRBJ1-2	TRBV4-2	NA	NA	CASSQDGGAHGYTF	TGTGCCAGCAGCCAAGATGGGGGGGCTCATGGCTACACCTTC
16	TRBJ2-2	TRBV30	few	NA	CAWSNRGAANTGELFF	TGTGCCTGGAGTAATCGGGGAGCAGCGAACACCGGGGAGCTGTTTTTT
14	TRBJ2-5	TRBV15	NA	NA	CATSRDRGLETQYF	TGTGCCACCAGCAGAGATCGGGGACTGGAGACCCAGTACTTC
15	TRBJ2-3	TRBV10-2	NA	NA	CASKFGRGSTDTQYF	TGCGCCAGCAAGTTCGGTCGGGGTAGCACAGATACGCAGTATTTT
14	TRBJ1-1	TRBV30	NA	NA	CAWSVKRWNTEAFF	TGTGCCTGGAGTGTAAAGAGGTGGAACACTGAAGCTTTCTTT
12	TRBJ1-2	TRBV12-5	NA	NA	CASGFEGYGYTF	TGTGCTAGTGGTTTTGAGGGCTATGGCTACACCTTC